The entry below describes one T cell receptor (beta chain). Per the original data handling: Amplification with reference gene primers provided the estimates of nucleated cell counts. Libraries were prepared by immunoSEQ multiplex PCR; TCRdb keeps only in-frame clonotypes and omits some of them. That table furnishes V, J and clone size, whereas the DNA furnished D and trimming. The profile covers tens of thousands of clones, with 80% to 85% appearing a single time and approximately 20% taken by the ten largest. This sample is drawn from a study of blood T cell repertoires in COVID-19. Study-level background: The United States, Italy and Spain were the sources of the acute and convalescent COVID-19 samples. Sources were T cells, B-cell-depleted T cells, or PBMCs; the material itself was cDNA or gDNA.

The length of the CDR3 is 14 residues. V was shortened by 0 bases and J by 2 bases, with 8 bases between the two germline ends. In germline, CDR1 is SGHRS, CDR2 YFSETQ. The Seattle site enrolled patients during active infection and followed them longitudinally. The sequencing sample was made of peripheral blood. The chain has TRBV5-1 and TRBJ2-5; D is possibly TRBD2 (6 bases). This sequence originates from a man aged 25-40 years with COVID-19, enrolled during active disease. The CDR3 is CASSLGTMQETQYF. The CDR3 nucleotides are TGCGCCAGCAGCTTGGGGACTATGCAAGAGACCCAGTACTTC.